Presented here are 24 T cell receptor beta chains from one specimen sequenced in a study of blood T cell repertoires in COVID-19. TCRdb's copy holds only in-frame clones and misses some; the assay was immunoSEQ multiplex PCR. The sample records approximately 330,000 clones, 87% being singletons. The source material was peripheral blood. The receptor source for this set is a man aged 25 to 40 with COVID-19, enrolled during active disease.

This chain connects TRBV11-2 to TRBJ2-3, with 7 bases identical to TRBD2. Germline CDR1 reads SGHAT; CDR2 reads FQNNGV. V gave up 7 bases and J gave up 5 bases; unmatched junction bases: 12. The CDR3 consists of 15 residues. CDR3 loop: CASKVAGRARDTQYF. The CDR3 DNA is TGTGCCAGCAAGGTAGCGGGTCGGGCAAGAGATACGCAGTATTTT.

This clone was recorded once. This rearrangement joins TRBV5-1 to TRBJ1-4; D possibly corresponds to TRBD1 (6 bases). The germline V gene encodes CDR1 SGHRS and CDR2 YFSETQ. V dropped 2 bases and J dropped 5 bases, with 10 bases sitting between them. The CDR3 contains 14 residues. CDR3 protein: CASSFSGANEKLFF. The DNA of the CDR3 is TGCGCCAGCAGCTTTTCAGGGGCGAATGAAAAACTGTTTTTT.

This rearrangement joins TRBV4-3 to TRBJ1-4; possibly TRBD1 for D (6 bases). The V gene lost 4 bases and the J gene lost 8 bases, with 23 bases spanning the gap. The CDR3 is 17 residues long. The germline CDR1 and CDR2 sequences are LGHNA and YSLEER. DNA for the CDR3: TGCGCCAGCAGCCCGAGGCCGGGCGCAGGGGTAGGCGAAAAACTGTTTTTT. It encodes CASSPRPGAGVGEKLFF.

J is TRBJ2-3 and V is TRBV19; TRBD1 matches 9 bases. The CDR3 is made up of 16 amino acids. CDR1 is LNHDA and CDR2 is SQIVND in the germline V gene (reference sequence). With V trimmed by 4 bases and J by 3 bases, 8 bases remained unmatched. CDR3 sequence (DNA): TGTGCCAGTAGTAAAGCGACAGGGGGATGGACAGATACGCAGTATTTT. Translation: CASSKATGGWTDTQYF.

J is TRBJ1-2 and V is TRBV15; D remains ambiguous. The germline V and J ends were trimmed by 3 bases and 8 bases, with 16 bases remaining between them. This CDR3 region has 14 residues. Germline-derived CDR1 and CDR2 are LNHNV and YYDKDF (reference sequence). The CDR3 reads CATSSSGLSWGYTF. The CDR3 coding sequence is TGTGCCACCAGCAGCTCCGGACTTTCCTGGGGCTACACCTTC. The full variable domain, its missing parts supplied by reference TRBV15 and TRBJ1-2, is DAMVIQNPRYQVTQFGKPVTLSCSQTLNHNVMYWYQQKSSQAPKLLFHYYDKDFNNEADTPDNFQSRRPNTSFCFLDIRSPGLGDTAMYLCATSSSGLSWGYTFGSGTRLTVV.

This clone was seen just once. The chain uses TRBV7-2 and TRBJ2-1; 10 bases fit TRBD2. The germline V gene encodes CDR1 SGHTA and CDR2 FQGNSA. Trimming at V came to 2 bases and at J to 1 base, leaving 8 bases not matched to a gene. The CDR3 is 18 residues long. CDR3 in amino acids: CASSLPLERGGSYNEQFF. The CDR3 DNA reads TGTGCCAGCAGCTTACCGCTTGAGCGGGGGGGATCCTACAATGAGCAGTTCTTC.

This clone was observed once. The gene calls are TRBV29-1 and TRBJ1-4, with TRBD1 as a possible D gene (6 bases). The germline CDR1 and CDR2 sequences are SQVTM and ANQGSEA. This CDR3 has 12 amino acids. V was cut by 4 bases and J by 6 bases, with 9 bases left in between. CDR3 DNA sequence: TGCAGCGTTGCCTACAGGGATGAAAAACTGTTTTTT. This gives the protein CSVAYRDEKLFF.

This clone has only one observation. The chain recombines TRBV30 with TRBJ2-3; 8 nucleotides match TRBD2. Germline V lookup: CDR1 GTSNPN, CDR2 SVGIG (reference sequence). This CDR3 is built from 17 residues. Germline trimming cut 3 bases from V and 6 bases from J; bases unmatched to any gene: 17. Written as DNA, the CDR3 is TGTGCCTGGAGGGGTGGAGGTAGCGGGGCCGGGGGGGATACGCAGTATTTT. This translates into CAWRGGGSGAGGDTQYF.

The rearrangement joins TRBV2 to TRBJ2-3; TRBD2 matches at 9 bases. This CDR3 is 12 amino acids long. J lost 4 bases, V lost 7 bases, and 0 bases had no gene match. Germline V lookup: CDR1 SNHLY, CDR2 FYNNEI. CDR3 DNA sequence: TGTGCCAGCAAGCGGGAGGCAGATACGCAGTATTTT. Protein: CASKREADTQYF.

The chain joins TRBV6-5 to TRBJ2-1, with 8 bases aligning to TRBD1. Germline CDR1 is MNHEY and CDR2 is SVGAGI. V was pared by 6 bases and J by 5 bases, with 9 bases of the junction left unmatched. The CDR3 is made up of 15 amino acids. CDR3 sequence reads: CASRIRTGSDNEQFF. CDR3 DNA: TGTGCCAGCAGAATCCGGACAGGGAGCGACAATGAGCAGTTCTTC.

The genes are TRBV7-6 and TRBJ2-1; TRBD1 matches 11 bases. Losses at the gene ends were 3 bases for V and 3 bases for J; bases not matched to a gene: 1. The CDR3 consists of 15 residues. Germline V gives CDR1 SGHVS, CDR2 FNYEAQ. CDR3 sequence reads: CASSLGQGGYNEQFF. The CDR3 DNA sequence: TGTGCCAGCAGCTTGGGACAGGGGGGCTACAATGAGCAGTTCTTC.

J is TRBJ2-2 and V is TRBV29-1; D is unresolved. Deletions cut 5 bases from V and 6 bases from J, with 10 bases between. Germline V gene data show CDR1 as SQVTM and CDR2 as ANQGSEA. The length of the CDR3 is 12 residues. This CDR3 reads CSVPLEAGELFF. The CDR3 DNA sequence: TGCAGCGTTCCTTTAGAGGCCGGGGAGCTGTTTTTT.

The chain combines TRBV6-5 with TRBJ1-1; D gene unclear. Trimming left V 0 bases short and J 5 bases short, with 16 bases between. CDR3 size: 16 residues. Germline lookup yields CDR1 MNHEY and CDR2 SVGAGI. The CDR3 DNA follows: TGTGCCAGCAGTTACTCGAGGCATATTTCGGCGACTGAAGCTTTCTTT. Its translation: CASSYSRHISATEAFF.

This chain joins TRBV28 and TRBJ2-2, with TRBD1 identical over 7 bases. The germline V gene encodes CDR1 MDHEN and CDR2 SYDVKM. The CDR3 covers 17 residues. The trim removed 7 bases at V and 5 bases at J, leaving 16 bases unmatched. CDR3 in DNA: TGTGCCAGCACCCACCAAAAGACAGGGTATCTGACCGGGGAGCTGTTTTTT. This sequence encodes CASTHQKTGYLTGELFF.

The rearrangement uses TRBV4-3 and TRBJ1-2, with D possibly TRBD1 on 6 matching bases. This CDR3 comprises 14 residues. Trimming shortened V by 4 bases and J by 4 bases, and 13 bases separated the two germline ends. Germline V lookup: CDR1 LGHNA, CDR2 YSLEER. The CDR3 loop is CASSPPEGGYGYTF. The CDR3 DNA follows: TGCGCCAGCAGCCCACCAGAAGGGGGCTATGGCTACACCTTC.

The chain couples TRBV18 to TRBJ1-5; possible D gene TRBD1, 6 bases. CDR3 length: 15 amino acids. Trimming shortened V by 6 bases and J by 2 bases, and 14 bases separated the two germline ends. Germline-derived CDR1 and CDR2 are KGHSH and LQKENI. DNA of the CDR3: TGTGCCAGCTCGCCAGGGGCCGGAGGCAATCAGCCCCAGCATTTT. This encodes CASSPGAGGNQPQHF.

The rearrangement links TRBV2 to TRBJ1-5; 10 nucleotides agree with TRBD1. After removal of 6 bases from V and 0 bases from J, the junction contained 5 bases not matched to a gene. The CDR3 sequence is 16 residues long. In germline, CDR1 is SNHLY, CDR2 FYNNEI. CDR3 amino acids: CASRGTGAYSNQPQHF. CDR3 DNA: TGTGCCAGCAGGGGGACAGGGGCCTATAGCAATCAGCCCCAGCATTTT.

The CDR3, as DNA: TGTGCCAGCAGTTTATCGCCAGGGCCTAAGTTTACAGATACGCAGTATTTT. Amino acid sequence: CASSLSPGPKFTDTQYF. J is TRBJ2-3 and V is TRBV27, with D maybe TRBD1 (5 bases). Germline CDR1 is MNHEY and CDR2 is SMNVEV (reference sequence). The CDR3 length is 17 residues. V was pared by 0 bases and J by 3 bases, with 16 bases between.

This chain uses TRBV18 with TRBJ2-6, with D perhaps matching TRBD1 (5 bases). Trimming removed 5 bases from V and 0 bases from J, with 8 bases in between. CDR3 length equals 15 residues. Germline V gives CDR1 KGHSH, CDR2 LQKENI. The CDR3: CASSDSSSGANVLTF. The CDR3 DNA sequence: TGTGCCAGCTCAGACAGCTCCTCTGGGGCCAACGTCCTGACTTTC.

The DNA of the CDR3 is TGCAGTGCTACTGACCCAAATCAGCCCCAGCATTTT. Encoded protein: CSATDPNQPQHF. The chain couples TRBV20-1 to TRBJ1-5, with D uncertain. The CDR3 has 12 amino acids. Germline V gives CDR1 DFQATT, CDR2 SNEGSKA (reference sequence). The V end was cut by 4 bases, the J end by 4 bases, with 8 bases between.

The V gene is TRBV10-3, the J gene TRBJ1-2; a weak D match, TRBD1 (6 bases). V lost 9 bases, J lost 1 base, and 15 bases lay in between. The CDR3 totals 14 residues. CDR1 is ENHRY and CDR2 is SYGVKD in the germline V gene. The chain's CDR3 is CAISPGTRNYGYTF. In nucleotides, the CDR3 is TGTGCCATAAGTCCCGGGACACGTAACTATGGCTACACCTTC.

To note about this clone: The sample carries other DNA sequences with the same CDR3. The rearrangement links TRBV5-6 to TRBJ2-2; 7 nucleotides align to TRBD1. The CDR3 length is 15 residues. CDR1 SGHDT and CDR2 YYEEEE come from the germline V gene. Germline trimming cut 2 bases from V and 5 bases from J; bases unmatched to any gene: 6. The CDR3 region has the DNA TGTGCCAGCAGCTTCCGGGACAGAAAAACCGGGGAGCTGTTTTTT. Translating it yields CASSFRDRKTGELFF.

This clone occurred once. This CDR3 reads CAYQWGDNTGELFF. The DNA for the CDR3 is TGTGCCTACCAATGGGGGGATAACACCGGGGAGCTGTTTTTT. The chain combines TRBV30 with TRBJ2-2; perhaps TRBD2 as D (6 bases). The CDR3 totals 14 residues. V dropped 7 bases and J dropped 2 bases, with 14 bases sitting between them. CDR1 and CDR2 (germline): GTSNPN, SVGIG (reference sequence).

This sequence joins TRBV6-5 and TRBJ2-5; the match to TRBD2 covers 7 bases. J was trimmed by 7 bases and V by 5 bases; bases with no gene match: 13. The CDR3 is 15 residues long. Looked up from germline, CDR1 is MNHEY and CDR2 is SVGAGI. The CDR3 loop is CASSPNSGGPGTQYF. CDR3 sequence (DNA): TGTGCCAGCAGTCCGAATTCGGGAGGCCCAGGGACCCAGTACTTC.